These 3 T cell receptor beta chains were all obtained from the same sample, sequenced in a study of CD8 T cells in ankylosing spondylitis. Points from the study as a whole: It appeared that ankylosing spondylitis blood was characterized by a TCR beta motif of seven or eight highly homologous variants.

These receptors' antigens are unknown. One entry per CDR3 protein results from TCRdb running MiXCR on the 5' RACE reads. The table lists 750,000 to 850,000 distinct CDR3 sequences, about 10% of them singletons. Sequenced sample: blood, either unsorted or a sorted T cell fraction (not recorded which). These receptor sequences come from a male donor with ankylosing spondylitis.

The CDR3 loop is CSVEAGEETQYF. In DNA form, the CDR3 reads TGCAGCGTTGAGGCGGGGGAAGAGACCCAGTACTTC. V usage is TRBV29-1 and J usage is TRBJ2-5; 7 bases are a match to TRBD2. CDR3 length equals 12 residues. Unmatched junction bases numbered 1, after V lost 3 bases and J lost 3 bases. CDR1 and CDR2 (germline): SQVTM, ANQGSEA.

The chain recombines TRBV28 with TRBJ1-2; possibly TRBD1 for D (6 bases). CDR3 length: 12 residues. CDR1 and CDR2 (germline): MDHEN, SYDVKM. V lost 7 bases, J lost 8 bases, and 14 bases lay in between. CDR3 amino acids: CASTPRGQGYTF. The CDR3 nucleotides are TGTGCCAGCACCCCTCGGGGGCAAGGCTACACCTTC.

This clonotype was counted only a few times. The CDR3 spells CAISESYGDKVYNEQFF. As DNA, the CDR3 is TGTGCCATCAGTGAGTCGTACGGGGACAAAGTCTACAATGAGCAGTTCTTC. This chain links TRBV10-3 with TRBJ2-1; tentative D call: TRBD1 (6 bases). The CDR3 is made up of 17 amino acids. Per germline, CDR1 ENHRY and CDR2 SYGVKD. V lost 0 bases to trimming and J lost 3 bases, with 15 bases between them.